This T cell receptor beta chain derives from a study of blood T cell repertoires in COVID-19. Study as a whole: The samples span acute and convalescent COVID-19 from the United States, Italy and Spain. Sources were T cells, B-cell-depleted T cells, or PBMCs; the material itself was cDNA or gDNA.

Original methodology: It was from reference gene primer amplification that nucleated cell counts were estimated. The protocol was immunoSEQ multiplex PCR, while the TCRdb copy is restricted to in-frame clones and leaves out a portion. V, J and clone size were drawn from that table, and D and trimming were deduced from the DNA. The table records hundreds of thousands of clones, over 70% of them present only once. The sequenced sample was peripheral blood. This TCR derives from a woman between 45 and 65 years old with acute or convalescent COVID-19.

The DNA for the CDR3 is TGTGCCAGTGGGGGGAGCAACCGCAATGAGCAGTTCTTC. Protein: CASGGSNRNEQFF. This chain links TRBV6-5 with TRBJ2-1; D possibly corresponds to TRBD2 (6 bases). The ends were cut back, 9 bases at V and 6 bases at J, with 15 bases in the middle. The CDR3 covers 13 residues. In germline, CDR1 is MNHEY, CDR2 SVGAGI.